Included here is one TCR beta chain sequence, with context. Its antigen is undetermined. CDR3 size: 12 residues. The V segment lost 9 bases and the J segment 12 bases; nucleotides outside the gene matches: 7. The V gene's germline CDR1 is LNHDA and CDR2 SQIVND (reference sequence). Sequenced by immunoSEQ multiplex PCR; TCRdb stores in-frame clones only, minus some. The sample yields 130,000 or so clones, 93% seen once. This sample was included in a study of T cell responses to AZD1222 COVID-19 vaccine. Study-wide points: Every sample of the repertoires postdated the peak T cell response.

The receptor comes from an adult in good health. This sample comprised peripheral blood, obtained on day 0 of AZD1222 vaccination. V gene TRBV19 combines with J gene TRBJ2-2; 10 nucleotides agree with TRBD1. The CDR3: CASSDRGLKLFF. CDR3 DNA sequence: TGTGCCAGCAGCGACAGGGGGCTGAAGCTGTTTTTT.